This is a list of T cell receptor beta chains from one sample in a study of blood T cells in healthy people across ages. TCRdb reprocessed the 5' RACE reads via MiXCR and lists one record per CDR3 protein. The sample has 1.5 million to 2 million distinct CDR3 sequences; about 28% are singletons. The sample comprised blood. The receptors come from a woman aged 30 to 39 in good health. Each CDR3 is given with its conserved first and last residue. The D gene is left open where the match is weak. Size is omitted from some rows. Given values are once, few, many or a class for expanded clones.

-,-,TRBV27,TRBJ1-5,CASSLSIIHQPQHF,TGTGCCAGCAGTTTATCGATTATCCATCAGCCCCAGCATTTT
many,-,TRBV29-1,TRBJ2-5,CSVVGGTVETQYF,TGCAGCGTTGTTGGCGGGACGGTAGAGACCCAGTACTTC
-,TRBD1,TRBV19,TRBJ2-1,CASSIEGGGPIDNEQFF,TGTGCCAGTAGTATAGAAGGGGGCGGCCCGATCGACAACGAGCAGTTCTTC
many,TRBD2,TRBV20-1,TRBJ2-7,CSARPGLSAGSSYEQYF,TGCAGTGCTAGACCGGGCTTATCAGCGGGGAGCTCCTACGAGCAGTACTTC
-,TRBD1,TRBV5-1,TRBJ1-4,CASSLGQGPFNSEKLFF,TGCGCCAGCAGCTTGGGACAGGGGCCCTTCAATAGTGAAAAACTGTTTTTT
-,-,TRBV14,TRBJ2-5,CASSLMTRREETQYF,TGTGCCAGCAGCCTGATGACTAGAAGAGAAGAGACCCAGTACTTC
-,TRBD1,TRBV20-1,TRBJ1-4,CSARPGGPGERRFF,TGCAGTGCTAGACCAGGGGGCCCTGGAGAAAGACGGTTTTTT
few,-,TRBV20-1,TRBJ2-1,CSAPPYGSLGNEQFF,TGCAGTGCTCCCCCTTATGGATCTCTCGGCAATGAGCAGTTCTTC
-,TRBD2,TRBV12-3/TRBV12-4,TRBJ2-5,CASSPQTSPETQYF,TGTGCCAGCAGTCCTCAGACTAGCCCGGAGACCCAGTACTTC
-,TRBD2,TRBV6-7,TRBJ2-1,CASSWSGGGANEQFF,TGTGCCAGCAGTTGGAGCGGGGGCGGTGCAAATGAGCAGTTCTTC
-,-,TRBV25-1,TRBJ2-1,CASRDWDEQFF,TGTGCCAGCCGGGACTGGGATGAGCAGTTCTTC
few,-,TRBV11-2,TRBJ2-3,CASSSTGKGTDTQYF,TGTGCCAGCAGCTCAACAGGGAAGGGAACAGATACGCAGTATTTT
-,TRBD2,TRBV5-1,TRBJ2-7,CASSPSWREFYEQYF,TGCGCCAGCAGCCCCTCGTGGCGGGAGTTCTACGAGCAGTACTTC
-,TRBD2,TRBV30,TRBJ2-1,CAWSSFLSGRDHNEQFF,TGTGCCTGGAGTTCTTTTCTCAGCGGGAGGGACCACAATGAGCAGTTCTTC
-,-,TRBV18,TRBJ1-5,CASSSLTVSNQPQHF,TGTGCCAGCTCATCGCTGACAGTTAGCAATCAGCCCCAGCATTTT
many,TRBD1,TRBV12-3/TRBV12-4,TRBJ2-7,CASGVRRTGPYEQYF,TGTGCCAGCGGGGTGCGGAGGACAGGGCCCTACGAGCAGTACTTC
-,TRBD2,TRBV6-2/TRBV6-3,TRBJ2-1,CASTGLAGVTEQFF,TGTGCCAGCACGGGGCTAGCGGGAGTCACTGAGCAGTTCTTC
few,TRBD2,TRBV12-3/TRBV12-4,TRBJ2-5,CASSSGVGVETQYF,TGTGCCAGCAGTAGCGGGGTCGGTGTAGAGACCCAGTACTTC
-,TRBD2,TRBV10-3,TRBJ2-1,CAISEQGLAHNEQFF,TGTGCCATCAGTGAGCAAGGACTAGCGCACAATGAGCAGTTCTTC
-,TRBD1,TRBV5-1,TRBJ2-5,CASSDDRANYRGTQYF,TGCGCCAGCAGCGACGACAGGGCGAACTATCGGGGGACCCAGTACTTC
few,-,TRBV12-3/TRBV12-4,TRBJ1-2,CASSPGVHGYTF,TGTGCCAGCAGCCCAGGGGTGCATGGCTACACCTTC
-,-,TRBV10-3,TRBJ2-7,CAVSDWPRAYEQYF,TGTGCCGTCAGTGACTGGCCAAGGGCCTACGAGCAGTACTTC
-,-,TRBV28,TRBJ2-5,CASSFPPNGAGLEETQYF,TGTGCCAGCAGTTTCCCCCCTAACGGGGCGGGTTTGGAGGAGACCCAGTACTTC
few,TRBD1,TRBV5-6,TRBJ2-2,CASSPGQGNGELFF,TGTGCCAGCAGCCCGGGACAGGGTAACGGGGAGCTGTTTTTT
-,-,TRBV29-1,TRBJ1-1,CSGQMDYTEAFF,TGCAGCGGTCAGATGGATTACACTGAAGCTTTCTTT
-,TRBD2,TRBV12-3/TRBV12-4,TRBJ2-7,CASSFLGLAGGREQYF,TGTGCCAGCAGTTTCTTGGGACTAGCGGGAGGGCGCGAGCAGTACTTC
-,TRBD2,TRBV10-3,TRBJ2-3,CAIGGDSGVTDTQYF,TGTGCCATTGGAGGCGATAGCGGGGTGACAGATACGCAGTATTTT
many,-,TRBV28,TRBJ1-1,CASSLSRVTEAFF,TGTGCCAGCAGTTTATCCAGGGTCACTGAAGCTTTCTTT
few,-,TRBV12-5,TRBJ2-1,CASGLVLTENEQFF,TGTGCTAGTGGTTTGGTCCTTACAGAGAATGAGCAGTTCTTC
many,-,TRBV7-9,TRBJ2-7,CASSPGTFSYEQYF,TGTGCCAGCAGCCCCGGGACATTCTCCTACGAGCAGTACTTC
-,-,TRBV4-1,TRBJ2-1,CARTVPGTITYNEQFF,TGTGCCAGAACAGTACCCGGGACCATCACCTACAATGAGCAGTTCTTC
few,TRBD2,TRBV10-3,TRBJ2-3,CAISESGSGGSTDTQYF,TGTGCCATCAGTGAGTCGGGCAGCGGGGGTAGCACAGATACGCAGTATTTT
many,TRBD1,TRBV20-1,TRBJ2-4,CSVQGATKNIQYF,TGCAGTGTACAGGGGGCTACAAAAAACATTCAGTACTTC
-,TRBD1,TRBV2,TRBJ2-7,CASTGTGNYEQYF,TGTGCCAGCACCGGGACAGGGAATTACGAGCAGTACTTC
many,TRBD2,TRBV5-5,TRBJ2-7,CASNSRAGVSYEQYF,TGTGCCAGCAACTCGCGGGCGGGAGTCTCCTACGAGCAGTACTTC
few,-,TRBV7-9,TRBJ2-2,CASRPGEIGELFF,TGTGCCAGCAGGCCGGGAGAGATAGGGGAGCTGTTTTTT
-,-,TRBV29-1,TRBJ2-7,CSVDKGSYEQYF,TGCAGCGTTGATAAAGGAAGTTACGAGCAGTACTTC
-,TRBD2,TRBV28,TRBJ2-3,CASSSRRAGGHPTDTQYF,TGTGCCAGCAGTTCTAGAAGGGCGGGGGGCCACCCCACAGATACGCAGTATTTT
-,-,TRBV7-2,TRBJ1-1,CASSAQGKGTEAFF,TGTGCCAGCAGTGCACAGGGTAAAGGTACTGAAGCTTTCTTT
-,-,TRBV20-1,TRBJ2-5,CSASPASGQETQYF,TGCAGTGCTAGTCCGGCCAGCGGTCAAGAGACCCAGTACTTC
many,TRBD2,TRBV6-2/TRBV6-3,TRBJ2-5,CATASPGTSRETQYF,TGTGCCACCGCGTCCCCCGGGACTAGCCGTGAGACCCAGTACTTC
-,TRBD1,TRBV6-5,TRBJ1-1,CASSYRGGPEAFF,TGTGCCAGCAGCTACAGGGGAGGTCCTGAAGCTTTCTTT
-,-,TRBV7-9,TRBJ1-1,CASSSLGSEAFF,TGTGCCAGCAGCTCTCTGGGTTCTGAAGCTTTCTTT
-,TRBD2,TRBV25-1,TRBJ2-1,CASSAGGLGVTSGMNEQFF,TGTGCCAGCAGTGCGGGGGGGTTGGGTGTGACTAGCGGGATGAATGAGCAGTTCTTC
-,-,TRBV29-1,TRBJ2-3,CSGDSSDTQYF,TGCAGCGGAGATTCCTCAGATACGCAGTATTTT
many,-,TRBV4-2,TRBJ1-2,CASSQDQGVRYGYTF,TGTGCCAGCAGCCAAGATCAAGGGGTTAGGTATGGCTACACCTTC
-,TRBD1,TRBV7-9,TRBJ2-7,CASSLKGAPSEQYF,TGTGCCAGCAGCTTAAAGGGGGCCCCCTCCGAGCAGTACTTC
-,TRBD1,TRBV18,TRBJ1-2,CASSPPGQGLASGYTF,TGTGCCAGCTCACCACCGGGACAGGGGTTGGCGAGTGGCTACACCTTC